The entry below describes one T cell receptor (beta chain). This entry belongs to a study of control samples from healthy donors and cancer patients. CDR3 length equals 15 residues. The trim removed 6 bases at V and 8 bases at J, leaving 13 bases unmatched. Germline CDR1 is ENHRY and CDR2 is SYGVKD. Sequencing used immunoSEQ multiplex PCR; TCRdb keeps in-frame clones, though not all of them. This sample has over 150,000 clones, with 85% to 95% found just once. The specimen was blood. The TCR was taken from a man in his late teens or twenties in good health. The chain recombines TRBV10-3 with TRBJ2-1; 7 bases are a match to TRBD2. CDR3 bases: TGTGCCATCAGCCCCGGGACGGGAGGTTTCTATGAGCAGTTCTTC. As protein: CAISPGTGGFYEQFF.